This T cell receptor beta chain was recorded in a study of vaccination and CD4 T cells after COVID-19. Study background: Samples taken post-COVID came a median 101 days after diagnosis, ranging from 35 to 161.

Sequencing of cultured CD4+ T cell DNA used the Oncomine TCR Beta short-read assay. TCRdb re-derived calls from the PCR reads in MiXCR, one entry per CDR3 protein. Altogether around 25,000 distinct CDR3 sequences are present, 28% being singletons, with the ten largest covering about 7.6%. Time point denoted: late sampling 161 to 241 days after vaccination in three convalescent patients. Regarding treatment: roughly ten-day PBMC culture with coronavirus spike peptide pools or control peptides (ViraFEST assay). This clonotype was found a few times. Its antigen remains unknown. Mismatch with germline at one junction end may stem from a read error. The V gene's germline CDR1 is MNHNS and CDR2 SASEGT. The CDR3 contains 12 residues.

This receptor was identified in a human donor who had recovered from COVID-19. This sequence joins TRBV6-1 and TRBJ2-3; 9 bases line up with TRBD1. The sequenced sample was CD4+ T cells from blood, cultured in vitro, obtained about 7 months after SARS-CoV-2 vaccination. The CDR3 sequence is CASSVNLGDRDF. CDR3 bases: TGTGCCAGCAGCGTAAACTTGGGGGACAGGGATTTT.